These T cell receptor beta chains were read from a single sample in a study of vaccination and CD4 T cells after COVID-19. MiXCR, applied by TCRdb to the PCR reads, yields one record per CDR3 protein. The sample yields some 20,000 distinct CDR3 sequences, roughly three fifths seen once. Their specific antigens are unknown. The sequenced sample was CD4+ T cells from blood, cultured in vitro. The receptors were sampled from a human donor who had recovered from COVID-19. CDR3s include the opening cysteine and the closing phenylalanine or tryptophan. The D gene is left open where the match is weak. Clone size is given for some rows only: seen once, a few or many times, or a class if the clone is expanded.

j_gene,abundance,d_gene,v_gene,CDR3nt,CDR3aa
TRBJ2-7,few,TRBD1,TRBV7-2,TGTGCCAGCAGCTTAACCGGGACAGGGCCCTACGAGCAGTACTTC,CASSLTGTGPYEQYF
TRBJ2-1,once,TRBD2,TRBV27,TGTGCCAGCGGGGAGACTAGCGGTTACAATGAGCAGTTCTTC,CASGETSGYNEQFF
TRBJ2-5,-,TRBD2,TRBV19,TGTGCCAGTAGTATAATCACGGGGGGAGAAGAGACCCAGTACTTC,CASSIITGGEETQYF
TRBJ2-2,few,-,TRBV11-3,TGTGCCAGCAGCTTCCCCACGGGGGGCCCCACCGGGGAGCTGTTTTTT,CASSFPTGGPTGELFF
TRBJ1-1,-,-,TRBV6-2/TRBV6-3,TGTGCCACCGAGCGACAGACGAACACTGAAGCTTTCTTT,CATERQTNTEAFF
TRBJ1-1,-,-,TRBV15,TGTGCCACCAGCAGAGATATGGGTCACACTGAAGCTTTCTTT,CATSRDMGHTEAFF
TRBJ2-7,-,TRBD2,TRBV20-1,TGCAGTGCCACCCGGGGGGTATACGAGCAGTACTTC,CSATRGVYEQYF
TRBJ1-5,few,-,TRBV27,TGTGCCAGCAGAGAGCAGGGGATAAGCCAGCCCCAGCATTTT,CASREQGISQPQHF
TRBJ2-3,-,-,TRBV27,TGTGCCAGCAGGGGGGGATTAACAGATACGCAGTATTTT,CASRGGLTDTQYF
TRBJ2-5,-,-,TRBV2,TGTGCCAGCAGTGAAGCGCTTCGTTTGGTGCGGAGATTCCAAGAGACCCAGTACTTC,CASSEALRLVRRFQETQYF
TRBJ1-5,-,-,TRBV20-1,TGCAGTATGAGGGGGGGTTACAATCAGCCCCAGCATTTT,CSMRGGYNQPQHF